Each of the 10 T cell receptor beta chains below was sequenced from the same sample in a study of T cell responses to AZD1222 COVID-19 vaccine (dated by TCRdb to the early 2020s). The protocol used for the library was the immunoSEQ multiplex PCR assay. What TCRdb holds here is the immuneACCESS table cut down to in-frame rearrangements. Part of the clones is not present; checked against another copy, under half of the missing clones reflect an unresolved V gene, and the others are unexplained. This sample has under 110,000 clones in its table, and approximately 90% of those were observed once. The ten largest make up approximately 1.2% of the sample. The time point label, read with the paper, signifies: baseline before first vaccination. Sequences were derived from peripheral blood, sampled on day 0 of AZD1222 vaccination. The receptor set was obtained from an adult in good health.

The CDR3 loop reads CASSHRSLSGNTIYF. CDR3 DNA sequence: TGTGCCAGCAGCCATAGATCTCTCTCTGGAAACACCATATATTTT. The V gene is TRBV3-1 (or the pseudogene TRBV3-2), the J gene TRBJ1-3; D is ambiguous. The CDR3 extends over 15 amino acids. Germline values: CDR1 LGHDT, CDR2 YNNKEL (reference sequence). Trimming stripped 3 bases from V and 0 bases from J, with 9 bases between.

V usage is TRBV5-6 and J usage is TRBJ1-1; D gene ambiguous. Germline CDR1 SGHDT, CDR2 YYEEEE. This CDR3 region has 11 residues. V lost 4 bases and J lost 3, with 4 bases in between. CDR3 residues: CASSLYTEAFF. The CDR3 nucleotides read TGTGCCAGCAGCCTCTACACTGAAGCTTTCTTT.

The chain employs TRBV4-2 and TRBJ1-2, with unresolved D. Per the germline V gene, CDR1 is LGHNA and CDR2 is YNFKEQ. V was cut by 0 bases and J by 4 bases, with 12 bases left in between. The CDR3 is 15 residues long. The CDR3, as DNA: TGTGCCAGCAGCCAAGAATTACGACAAACCTATGGCTACACCTTC. This translates into CASSQELRQTYGYTF.

The CDR3 sequence is CASSPTVGLIYGYTF. CDR3 DNA: TGTGCCAGCAGCCCGACGGTGGGGCTAATCTATGGCTACACCTTC. The chain employs TRBV14 and TRBJ1-2; tentative D call: TRBD1 (5 bases). The CDR3 extends over 15 amino acids. Between the trimmed V and J ends, which lost 4 bases and 4 bases, there was a span of 16 bases. The germline V gene has CDR1 SGHDN and CDR2 FVKESK.

This sequence joins TRBV6-5 and TRBJ1-6, with no clear D. Germline V gives CDR1 MNHEY, CDR2 SVGAGI. V dropped 5 bases and J dropped 9 bases, with 11 bases sitting between them. This CDR3 region has 13 residues. The CDR3 region has the DNA TGTGCCAGCAGTACCTGGATGAGTTCACCCCTCCACTTT. This translates into CASSTWMSSPLHF.

Only a few counts were recorded for this clone. The gene calls are TRBV5-1 and TRBJ1-1, with D possibly matching TRBD1 (5 bases). CDR1 and CDR2 (germline): SGHRS, YFSETQ. The CDR3 runs to 17 residues. The ends were cut back, 0 bases at V and 3 bases at J, with 18 bases in the middle. In DNA, the CDR3 is TGCGCCAGCAGCTTGGGGGCAGGGTTGAGTGGGGACACTGAAGCTTTCTTT. It codes for CASSLGAGLSGDTEAFF.

The chain links TRBV29-1 to TRBJ1-1, with TRBD1 matching 7 bases. This CDR3 contains 17 residues. Germline CDR1 SQVTM, CDR2 ANQGSEA. V lost 4 bases to trimming and J lost 3 bases; unmatched junction nucleotides: 17. This CDR3 reads CSVAGDRTRDSYTEAFF. DNA for the CDR3: TGCAGCGTTGCGGGGGATAGGACACGGGACAGCTACACTGAAGCTTTCTTT. Looking up the rest from reference TRBV29-1 and TRBJ1-1 gives the full variable domain: SAVISQKPSRDICQRGTSLTIQCQVDSQVTMMFWYRQQPGQSLTLIATANQGSEATYESGFVIDKFPISRPNLTFSTLTVSNMSPEDSSIYLCSVAGDRTRDSYTEAFFGQGTRLTVV.

The chain is built from TRBV11-1 and TRBJ2-7, with 8 bases matching TRBD1. Per the germline V gene, CDR1 is SGHAT and CDR2 is FQDESV (reference sequence). J lost 3 bases, V lost 5 bases, and 6 bases had no gene match. The CDR3 has 14 amino acids. DNA for the CDR3: TGTGCCAGCAGCCCGACAGGGGACCACTACGAGCAGTACTTC. Translated: CASSPTGDHYEQYF.

The chain combines TRBV19 with TRBJ2-1, with a weak D call TRBD2 (6 bases). Germline V lookup: CDR1 LNHDA, CDR2 SQIVND (reference sequence). The CDR3 totals 14 residues. V was clipped by 8 bases and J by 8 bases, with 19 bases between them. For the CDR3, the DNA is TGTGCCAGTGCAGTTTCTAGCGACACGGATGAGCAGTTCTTC. It is translated as CASAVSSDTDEQFF.

The rearrangement joins TRBV5-1 to TRBJ1-4, with D uncertain. The CDR3 runs to 14 residues. Trimming cost V 0 bases and J 6 bases, with 9 bases left between them. Germline V gene data show CDR1 as SGHRS and CDR2 as YFSETQ. CDR3 amino acids: CASSLGREHEKLFF. CDR3 DNA sequence: TGCGCCAGCAGCTTGGGGAGGGAACATGAAAAACTGTTTTTT.